This TCR beta chain comes out of a study of a mutant IDH1 vaccine in newly diagnosed glioma. Study overall: Prior therapy was radiotherapy, temozolomide, or both; most received both.

From germline, CDR1 is MNHNS and CDR2 SASEGT. Trimming pared 3 bases from V and 6 bases from J, leaving 27 bases between. The CDR3 spans 18 residues. TCRdb's copy holds only in-frame clones and misses some; the assay was immunoSEQ multiplex PCR. The sample carries roughly 30,000 clones, around 84% recorded once. Notes on this clone: As yet, its antigen is unknown.

Stated time point: week 23, last vaccination. In every dose of vaccine, 300 ug of mutant IDH1 20-mer peptide was given alongside topical imiquimod. The origin of this receptor is a woman aged 30 to 39 with glioma. The chain employs TRBV6-1 and TRBJ2-7; TRBD1 might be the D (6 bases). Here the sequenced sample was PBMCs, taken from a glioma patient whose treatment included an IDH1 peptide vaccine. CDR3 DNA sequence: TGTGCCAGCAGTGACGGGGCCACCGACAGAGCCAGGGGTTCCGAGCAGTACTTC. As protein: CASSDGATDRARGSEQYF.